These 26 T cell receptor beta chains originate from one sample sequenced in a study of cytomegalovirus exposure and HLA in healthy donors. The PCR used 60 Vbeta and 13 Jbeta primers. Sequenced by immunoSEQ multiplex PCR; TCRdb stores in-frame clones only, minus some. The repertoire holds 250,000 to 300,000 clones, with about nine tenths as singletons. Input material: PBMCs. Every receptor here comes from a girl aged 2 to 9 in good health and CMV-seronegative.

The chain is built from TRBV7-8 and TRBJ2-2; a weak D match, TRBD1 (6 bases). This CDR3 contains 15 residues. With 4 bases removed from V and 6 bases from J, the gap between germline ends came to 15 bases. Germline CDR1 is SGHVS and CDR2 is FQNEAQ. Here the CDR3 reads CASSSGQIPAGELFF. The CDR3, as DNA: TGTGCCAGCAGCTCTGGACAGATACCGGCCGGGGAGCTGTTTTTT.

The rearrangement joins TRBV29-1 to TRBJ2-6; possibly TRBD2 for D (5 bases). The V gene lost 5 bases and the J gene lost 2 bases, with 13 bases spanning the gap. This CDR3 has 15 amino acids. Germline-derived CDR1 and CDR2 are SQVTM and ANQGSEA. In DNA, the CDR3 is TGCAGCGTTCAGAGCGGAACTCCTGGGGCCAACGTCCTGACTTTC. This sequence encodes CSVQSGTPGANVLTF.

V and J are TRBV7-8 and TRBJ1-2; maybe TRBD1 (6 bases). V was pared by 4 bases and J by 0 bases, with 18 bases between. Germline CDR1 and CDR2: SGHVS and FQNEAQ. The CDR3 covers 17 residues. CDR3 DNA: TGTGCCAGCAGCTCCCTAGCCCTACAGGGTTCTAACTATGGCTACACCTTC. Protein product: CASSSLALQGSNYGYTF.

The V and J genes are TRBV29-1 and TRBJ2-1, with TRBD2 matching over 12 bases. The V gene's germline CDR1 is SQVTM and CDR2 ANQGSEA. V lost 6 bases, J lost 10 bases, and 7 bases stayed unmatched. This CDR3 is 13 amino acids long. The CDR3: CSVRLAGDPEQFF. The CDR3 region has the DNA TGCAGCGTGAGACTAGCGGGAGACCCCGAGCAGTTCTTC.

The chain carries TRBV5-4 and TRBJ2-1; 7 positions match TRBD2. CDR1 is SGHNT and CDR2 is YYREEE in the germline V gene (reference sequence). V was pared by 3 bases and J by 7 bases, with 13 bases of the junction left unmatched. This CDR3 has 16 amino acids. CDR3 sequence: CASSSTERDFGNEQFF. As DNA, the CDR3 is TGTGCCAGCAGCTCCACGGAGCGGGATTTCGGGAATGAGCAGTTCTTC.

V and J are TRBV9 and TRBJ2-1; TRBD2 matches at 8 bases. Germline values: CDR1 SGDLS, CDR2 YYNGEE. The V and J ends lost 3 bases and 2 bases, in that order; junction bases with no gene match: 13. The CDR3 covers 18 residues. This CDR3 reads CASSGGSGGTRAYNEQFF. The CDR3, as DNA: TGTGCCAGCAGCGGGGGGTCGGGAGGGACTCGGGCCTACAATGAGCAGTTCTTC.

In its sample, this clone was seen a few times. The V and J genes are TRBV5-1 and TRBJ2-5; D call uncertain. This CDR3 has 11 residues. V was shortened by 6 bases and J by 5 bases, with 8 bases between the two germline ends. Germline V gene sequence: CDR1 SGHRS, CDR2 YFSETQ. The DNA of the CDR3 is TGCGCCAGCACCTACGGTGAGACCCAGTACTTC. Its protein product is CASTYGETQYF.

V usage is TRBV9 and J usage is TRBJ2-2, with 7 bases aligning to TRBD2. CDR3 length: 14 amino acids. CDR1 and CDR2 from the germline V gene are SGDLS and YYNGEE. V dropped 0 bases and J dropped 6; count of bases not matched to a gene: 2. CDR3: CASSVGGGAGELFF. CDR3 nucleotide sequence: TGTGCCAGCAGCGTAGGTGGGGGGGCCGGGGAGCTGTTTTTT. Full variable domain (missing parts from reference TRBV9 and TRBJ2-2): DSGVTQTPKHLITATGQRVTLRCSPRSGDLSVYWYQQSLDQGLQFLIQYYNGEERAKGNILERFSAQQFPDLHSELNLSSLELGDSALYFCASSVGGGAGELFFGEGSRLTVL.

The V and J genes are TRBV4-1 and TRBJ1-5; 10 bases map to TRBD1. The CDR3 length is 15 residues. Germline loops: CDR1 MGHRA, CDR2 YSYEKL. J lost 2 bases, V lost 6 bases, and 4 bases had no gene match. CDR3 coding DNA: TGCGCCAGCAGTTGGGGGACAGGGGGCAATCAGCCCCAGCATTTT. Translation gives CASSWGTGGNQPQHF.

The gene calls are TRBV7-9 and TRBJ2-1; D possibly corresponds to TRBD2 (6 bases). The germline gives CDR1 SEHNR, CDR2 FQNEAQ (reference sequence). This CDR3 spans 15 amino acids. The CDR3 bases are TGTGCTTTTCTCTGGCGGGGAGACTCCTACAATGAGCAGTTCTTC. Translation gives CAFLWRGDSYNEQFF.

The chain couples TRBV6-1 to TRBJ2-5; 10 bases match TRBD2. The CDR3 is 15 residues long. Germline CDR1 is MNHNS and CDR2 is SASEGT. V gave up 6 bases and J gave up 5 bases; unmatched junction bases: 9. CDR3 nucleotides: TGTGCCAGCAGGGAGCGGGGGGGCCGCGGGGAGACCCAGTACTTC. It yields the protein CASRERGGRGETQYF.

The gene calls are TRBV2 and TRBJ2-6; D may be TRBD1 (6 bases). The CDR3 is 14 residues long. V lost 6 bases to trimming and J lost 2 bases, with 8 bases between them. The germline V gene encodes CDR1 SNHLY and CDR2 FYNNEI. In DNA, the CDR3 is TGTGCCAGCAGAGAGGGGGCTGGGGCCAACGTCCTGACTTTC. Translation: CASREGAGANVLTF.

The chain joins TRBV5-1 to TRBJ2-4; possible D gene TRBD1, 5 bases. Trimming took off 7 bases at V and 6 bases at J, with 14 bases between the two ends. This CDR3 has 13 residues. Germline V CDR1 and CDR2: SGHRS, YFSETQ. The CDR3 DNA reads TGCGCCAGCGGCGATCCTAGGGGAAACATTCAGTACTTC. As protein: CASGDPRGNIQYF.

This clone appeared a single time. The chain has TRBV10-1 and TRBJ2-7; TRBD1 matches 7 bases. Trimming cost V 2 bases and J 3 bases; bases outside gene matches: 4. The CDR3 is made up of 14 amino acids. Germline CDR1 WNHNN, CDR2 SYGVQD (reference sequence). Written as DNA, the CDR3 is TGCGCCAGCAGTGAGGCAGGGGGTGGCTACGAGCAGTACTTC. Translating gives CASSEAGGGYEQYF.

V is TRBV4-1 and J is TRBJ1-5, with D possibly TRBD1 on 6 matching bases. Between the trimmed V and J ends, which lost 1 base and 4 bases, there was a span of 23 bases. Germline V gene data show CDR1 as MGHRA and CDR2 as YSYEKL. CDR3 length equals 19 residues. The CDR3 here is CASSQVPPGGAVGNQPQHF. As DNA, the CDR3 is TGCGCCAGCAGCCAAGTGCCCCCCGGGGGGGCAGTGGGGAATCAGCCCCAGCATTTT.

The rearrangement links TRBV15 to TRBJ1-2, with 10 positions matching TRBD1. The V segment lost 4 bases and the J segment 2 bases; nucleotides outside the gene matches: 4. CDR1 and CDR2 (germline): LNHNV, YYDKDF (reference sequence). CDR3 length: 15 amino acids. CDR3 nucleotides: TGTGCCACCAGCACTGGGACAGGGGAAAACTATGGCTACACCTTC. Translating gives CATSTGTGENYGYTF.

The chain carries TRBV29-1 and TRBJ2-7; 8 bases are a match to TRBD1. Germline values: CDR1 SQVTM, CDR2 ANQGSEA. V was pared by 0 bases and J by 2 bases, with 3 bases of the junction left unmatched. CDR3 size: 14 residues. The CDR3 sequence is CSVEEGTGPYEQYF. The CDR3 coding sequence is TGCAGCGTTGAAGAAGGGACAGGTCCCTACGAGCAGTACTTC.

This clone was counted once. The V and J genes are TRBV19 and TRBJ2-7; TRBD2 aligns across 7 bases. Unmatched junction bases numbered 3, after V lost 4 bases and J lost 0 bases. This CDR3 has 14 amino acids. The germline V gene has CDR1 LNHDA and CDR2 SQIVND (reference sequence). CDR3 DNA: TGTGCCAGTAGTACTCGGACTAGCTCCTACGAGCAGTACTTC. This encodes CASSTRTSSYEQYF.

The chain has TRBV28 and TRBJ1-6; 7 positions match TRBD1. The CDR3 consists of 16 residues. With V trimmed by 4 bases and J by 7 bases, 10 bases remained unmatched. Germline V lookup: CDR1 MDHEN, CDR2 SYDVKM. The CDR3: CASSSPGQSYNSPLHF. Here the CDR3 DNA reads TGTGCCAGCAGTTCTCCGGGACAGAGTTACAATTCACCCCTCCACTTT. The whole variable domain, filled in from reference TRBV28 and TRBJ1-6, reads DVKVTQSSRYLVKRTGEKVFLECVQDMDHENMFWYRQDPGLGLRLIYFSYDVKMKEKGDIPEGYSVSREKKERFSLILESASTNQTSMYLCASSSPGQSYNSPLHFGNGTRLTVT.

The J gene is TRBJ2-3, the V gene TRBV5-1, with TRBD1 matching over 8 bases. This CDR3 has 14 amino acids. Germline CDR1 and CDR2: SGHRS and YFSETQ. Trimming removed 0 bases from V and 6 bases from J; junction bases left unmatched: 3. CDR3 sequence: CASSLGRGRDTQYF. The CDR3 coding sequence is TGCGCCAGCAGCTTGGGCAGGGGGCGTGATACGCAGTATTTT.

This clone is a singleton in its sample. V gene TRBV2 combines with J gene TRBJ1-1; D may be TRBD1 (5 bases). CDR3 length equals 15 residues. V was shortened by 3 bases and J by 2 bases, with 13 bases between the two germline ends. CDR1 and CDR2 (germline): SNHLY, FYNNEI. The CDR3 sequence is CASSEGRAANTEAFF. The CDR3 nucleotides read TGTGCCAGCAGTGAGGGCAGGGCGGCAAACACTGAAGCTTTCTTT.

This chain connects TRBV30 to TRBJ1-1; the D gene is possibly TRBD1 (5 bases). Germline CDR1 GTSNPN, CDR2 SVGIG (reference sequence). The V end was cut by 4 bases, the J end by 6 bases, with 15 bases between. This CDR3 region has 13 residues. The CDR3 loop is CAWMGRVAPEAFF. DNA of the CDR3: TGTGCCTGGATGGGCAGGGTGGCCCCTGAAGCTTTCTTT.

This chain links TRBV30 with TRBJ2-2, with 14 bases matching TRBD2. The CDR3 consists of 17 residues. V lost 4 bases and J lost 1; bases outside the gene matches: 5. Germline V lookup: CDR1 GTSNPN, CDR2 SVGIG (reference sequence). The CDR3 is CAWKGTSGGWNTGELFF. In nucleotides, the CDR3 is TGTGCCTGGAAAGGGACTAGCGGGGGATGGAACACCGGGGAGCTGTTTTTT.

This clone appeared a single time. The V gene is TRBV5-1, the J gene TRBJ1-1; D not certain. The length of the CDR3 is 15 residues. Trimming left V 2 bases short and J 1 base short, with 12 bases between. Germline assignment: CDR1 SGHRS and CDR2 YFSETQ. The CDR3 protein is CASSFALAGNTEAFF. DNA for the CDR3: TGCGCCAGCAGCTTTGCTCTGGCAGGGAACACTGAAGCTTTCTTT.

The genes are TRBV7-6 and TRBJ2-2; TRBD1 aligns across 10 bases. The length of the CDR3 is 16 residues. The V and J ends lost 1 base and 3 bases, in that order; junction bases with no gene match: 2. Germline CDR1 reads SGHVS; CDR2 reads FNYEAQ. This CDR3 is CASSLGQGADTGELFF. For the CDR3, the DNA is TGTGCCAGCAGCTTAGGACAGGGGGCTGACACCGGGGAGCTGTTTTTT.

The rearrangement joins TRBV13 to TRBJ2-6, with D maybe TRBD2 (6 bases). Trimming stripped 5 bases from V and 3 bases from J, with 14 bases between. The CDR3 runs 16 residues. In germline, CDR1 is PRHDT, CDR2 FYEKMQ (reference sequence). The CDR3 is CASSPMGRGGANVLTF. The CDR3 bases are TGTGCCAGCAGCCCCATGGGGCGGGGTGGGGCCAACGTCCTGACTTTC.